This T cell receptor beta chain was captured by sequencing in a study of T-cell reconstitution after alpha-beta-depleted transplantation in children. Study findings and constraints: At around two months after transplant, the alpha-beta T cells were reportedly derived from several hundred expanded clones that came from non-depleted graft cells. Some patients' high day-60 TCRbeta diversity was attributed to recipient cells surviving conditioning. T-cell counts and diversity at one year following transplant were attributed mainly to newly produced T cells.

In its sample, this clonotype was seen once. What it binds is unknown. A clone one base away is much larger, so this may be a read error. Germline CDR1 and CDR2: SGDLS and YYNGEE. The CDR3 is 16 amino acids. The TCRbeta library was prepared with unique molecular identifiers. TCRdb reprocessed the PCR reads via MiXCR and lists one record per CDR3 protein. The data hold 200,000 to 250,000 distinct CDR3 sequences, with approximately 8% observed a single time. This sequence was found in a male patient younger than 18 who had a stem cell transplant for acute lymphoblastic leukemia, so the T cells may come from the graft donor. This rearrangement joins TRBV9 to TRBJ2-1; 8 bases fit TRBD2. Sequences were derived from PBMCs, mostly from graft donor cells, sampled 180 days after TCRalphabeta/CD19-depleted stem cell transplant. Here the CDR3 DNA reads TGTGCCAGCTCCACGGGAGCGGGAGTTGGGGGGAATGAGCGGTTCTTC. Its translation: CASSTGAGVGGNERFF.